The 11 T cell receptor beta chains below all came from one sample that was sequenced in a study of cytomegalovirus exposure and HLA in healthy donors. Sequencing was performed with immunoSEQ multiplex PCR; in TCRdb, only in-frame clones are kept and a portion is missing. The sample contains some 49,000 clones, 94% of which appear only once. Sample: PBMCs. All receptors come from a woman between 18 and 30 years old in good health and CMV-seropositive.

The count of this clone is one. As DNA, the CDR3 is TGTGCCTGGGGTCGGGGACAGGGTTTCGGCGGCTACACCTTC. The encoded protein is CAWGRGQGFGGYTF. V usage is TRBV30 and J usage is TRBJ1-2; TRBD1 agrees at 9 bases. The CDR3 is 14 amino acids. V gave up 5 bases and J gave up 8 bases; unmatched junction bases: 12. CDR1 GTSNPN and CDR2 SVGIG come from the germline V gene (reference sequence).

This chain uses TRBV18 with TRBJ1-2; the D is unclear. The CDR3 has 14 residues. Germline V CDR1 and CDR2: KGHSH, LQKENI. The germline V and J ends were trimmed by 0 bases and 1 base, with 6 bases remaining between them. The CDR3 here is CASSPPPGNYGYTF. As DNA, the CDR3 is TGTGCCAGCTCACCACCTCCGGGTAACTATGGCTACACCTTC. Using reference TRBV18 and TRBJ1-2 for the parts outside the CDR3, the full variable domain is NAGVMQNPRHLVRRRGQEARLRCSPMKGHSHVYWYRQLPEEGLKFMVYLQKENIIDESGMPKERFSAEFPKEGPSILRIQQVVRGDSAAYFCASSPPPGNYGYTFGSGTRLTVV.

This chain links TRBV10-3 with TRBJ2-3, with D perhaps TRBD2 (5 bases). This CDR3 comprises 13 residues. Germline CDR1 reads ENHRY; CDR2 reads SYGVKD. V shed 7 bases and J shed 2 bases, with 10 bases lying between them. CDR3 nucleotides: TGTGCCATCAACCCGACTACCACAGATACGCAGTATTTT. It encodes CAINPTTTDTQYF.

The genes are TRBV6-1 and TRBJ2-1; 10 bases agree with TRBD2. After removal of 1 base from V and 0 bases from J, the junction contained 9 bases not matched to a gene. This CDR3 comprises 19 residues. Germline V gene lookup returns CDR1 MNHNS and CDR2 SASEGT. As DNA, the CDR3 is TGTGCCAGCAGTGAAGGAATGGGACTAGCGACTAGCTCCTACAATGAGCAGTTCTTC. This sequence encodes CASSEGMGLATSSYNEQFF.

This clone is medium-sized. CDR3 region: CATSRTSGSGTDTQYF. CDR3 sequence (DNA): TGTGCCACCAGCAGGACTAGCGGGAGTGGGACAGATACGCAGTATTTT. The V and J genes are TRBV15 and TRBJ2-3; 12 bases fit TRBD2. Germline V gene lookup returns CDR1 LNHNV and CDR2 YYDKDF (reference sequence). The junction had 4 bases not matched to a gene; V was cut back by 3 bases and J by 3 bases. The CDR3 runs to 16 residues.

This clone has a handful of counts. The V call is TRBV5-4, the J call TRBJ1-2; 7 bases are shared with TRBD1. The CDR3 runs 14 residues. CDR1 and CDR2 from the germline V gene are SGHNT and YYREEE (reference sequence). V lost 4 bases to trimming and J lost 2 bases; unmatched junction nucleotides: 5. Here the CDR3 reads CASSNQDRNYGYTF. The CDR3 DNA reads TGTGCCAGCAGCAACCAGGACAGGAACTATGGCTACACCTTC. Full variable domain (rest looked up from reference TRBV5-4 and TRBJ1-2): ETGVTQSPTHLIKTRGQQVTLRCSSQSGHNTVSWYQQALGQGPQFIFQYYREEENGRGNFPPRFSGLQFPNYSSELNVNALELDDSALYLCASSNQDRNYGYTFGSGTRLTVV.

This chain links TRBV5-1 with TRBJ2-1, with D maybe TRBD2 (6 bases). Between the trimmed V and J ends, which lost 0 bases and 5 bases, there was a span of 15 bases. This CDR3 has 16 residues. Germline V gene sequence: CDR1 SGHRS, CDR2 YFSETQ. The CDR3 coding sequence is TGCGCCAGCAGCTTGGCCCTAGCGAGCCATAACAATGAGCAGTTCTTC. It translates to CASSLALASHNNEQFF.

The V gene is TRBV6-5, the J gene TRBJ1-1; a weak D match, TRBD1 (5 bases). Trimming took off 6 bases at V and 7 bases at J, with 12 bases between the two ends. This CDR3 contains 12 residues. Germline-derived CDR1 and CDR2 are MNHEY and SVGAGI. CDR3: CASRYQGNEAFF. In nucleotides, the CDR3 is TGTGCCAGCAGATATCAGGGTAATGAAGCTTTCTTT.

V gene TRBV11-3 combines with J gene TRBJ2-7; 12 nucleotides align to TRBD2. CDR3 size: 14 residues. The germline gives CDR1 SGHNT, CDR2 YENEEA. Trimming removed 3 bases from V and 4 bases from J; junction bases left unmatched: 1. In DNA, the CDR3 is TGTGCCAGCAGCTTGACTAGCGGGAGTTACGAGCAGTACTTC. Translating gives CASSLTSGSYEQYF.

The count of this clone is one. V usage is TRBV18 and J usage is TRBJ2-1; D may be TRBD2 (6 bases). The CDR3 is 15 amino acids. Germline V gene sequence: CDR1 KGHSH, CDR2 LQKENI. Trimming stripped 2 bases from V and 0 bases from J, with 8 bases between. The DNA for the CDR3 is TGTGCCAGCTCACCAGGTAGCGGCTCCTACAATGAGCAGTTCTTC. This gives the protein CASSPGSGSYNEQFF.

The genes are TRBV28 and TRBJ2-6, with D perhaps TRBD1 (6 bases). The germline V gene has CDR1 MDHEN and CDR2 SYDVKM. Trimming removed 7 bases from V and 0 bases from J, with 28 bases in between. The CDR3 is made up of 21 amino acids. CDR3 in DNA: TGTGCCAGCAAGAAGAGACAGGTGATGTTCGGCCCAAGCTCTGGGGCCAACGTCCTGACTTTC. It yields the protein CASKKRQVMFGPSSGANVLTF.